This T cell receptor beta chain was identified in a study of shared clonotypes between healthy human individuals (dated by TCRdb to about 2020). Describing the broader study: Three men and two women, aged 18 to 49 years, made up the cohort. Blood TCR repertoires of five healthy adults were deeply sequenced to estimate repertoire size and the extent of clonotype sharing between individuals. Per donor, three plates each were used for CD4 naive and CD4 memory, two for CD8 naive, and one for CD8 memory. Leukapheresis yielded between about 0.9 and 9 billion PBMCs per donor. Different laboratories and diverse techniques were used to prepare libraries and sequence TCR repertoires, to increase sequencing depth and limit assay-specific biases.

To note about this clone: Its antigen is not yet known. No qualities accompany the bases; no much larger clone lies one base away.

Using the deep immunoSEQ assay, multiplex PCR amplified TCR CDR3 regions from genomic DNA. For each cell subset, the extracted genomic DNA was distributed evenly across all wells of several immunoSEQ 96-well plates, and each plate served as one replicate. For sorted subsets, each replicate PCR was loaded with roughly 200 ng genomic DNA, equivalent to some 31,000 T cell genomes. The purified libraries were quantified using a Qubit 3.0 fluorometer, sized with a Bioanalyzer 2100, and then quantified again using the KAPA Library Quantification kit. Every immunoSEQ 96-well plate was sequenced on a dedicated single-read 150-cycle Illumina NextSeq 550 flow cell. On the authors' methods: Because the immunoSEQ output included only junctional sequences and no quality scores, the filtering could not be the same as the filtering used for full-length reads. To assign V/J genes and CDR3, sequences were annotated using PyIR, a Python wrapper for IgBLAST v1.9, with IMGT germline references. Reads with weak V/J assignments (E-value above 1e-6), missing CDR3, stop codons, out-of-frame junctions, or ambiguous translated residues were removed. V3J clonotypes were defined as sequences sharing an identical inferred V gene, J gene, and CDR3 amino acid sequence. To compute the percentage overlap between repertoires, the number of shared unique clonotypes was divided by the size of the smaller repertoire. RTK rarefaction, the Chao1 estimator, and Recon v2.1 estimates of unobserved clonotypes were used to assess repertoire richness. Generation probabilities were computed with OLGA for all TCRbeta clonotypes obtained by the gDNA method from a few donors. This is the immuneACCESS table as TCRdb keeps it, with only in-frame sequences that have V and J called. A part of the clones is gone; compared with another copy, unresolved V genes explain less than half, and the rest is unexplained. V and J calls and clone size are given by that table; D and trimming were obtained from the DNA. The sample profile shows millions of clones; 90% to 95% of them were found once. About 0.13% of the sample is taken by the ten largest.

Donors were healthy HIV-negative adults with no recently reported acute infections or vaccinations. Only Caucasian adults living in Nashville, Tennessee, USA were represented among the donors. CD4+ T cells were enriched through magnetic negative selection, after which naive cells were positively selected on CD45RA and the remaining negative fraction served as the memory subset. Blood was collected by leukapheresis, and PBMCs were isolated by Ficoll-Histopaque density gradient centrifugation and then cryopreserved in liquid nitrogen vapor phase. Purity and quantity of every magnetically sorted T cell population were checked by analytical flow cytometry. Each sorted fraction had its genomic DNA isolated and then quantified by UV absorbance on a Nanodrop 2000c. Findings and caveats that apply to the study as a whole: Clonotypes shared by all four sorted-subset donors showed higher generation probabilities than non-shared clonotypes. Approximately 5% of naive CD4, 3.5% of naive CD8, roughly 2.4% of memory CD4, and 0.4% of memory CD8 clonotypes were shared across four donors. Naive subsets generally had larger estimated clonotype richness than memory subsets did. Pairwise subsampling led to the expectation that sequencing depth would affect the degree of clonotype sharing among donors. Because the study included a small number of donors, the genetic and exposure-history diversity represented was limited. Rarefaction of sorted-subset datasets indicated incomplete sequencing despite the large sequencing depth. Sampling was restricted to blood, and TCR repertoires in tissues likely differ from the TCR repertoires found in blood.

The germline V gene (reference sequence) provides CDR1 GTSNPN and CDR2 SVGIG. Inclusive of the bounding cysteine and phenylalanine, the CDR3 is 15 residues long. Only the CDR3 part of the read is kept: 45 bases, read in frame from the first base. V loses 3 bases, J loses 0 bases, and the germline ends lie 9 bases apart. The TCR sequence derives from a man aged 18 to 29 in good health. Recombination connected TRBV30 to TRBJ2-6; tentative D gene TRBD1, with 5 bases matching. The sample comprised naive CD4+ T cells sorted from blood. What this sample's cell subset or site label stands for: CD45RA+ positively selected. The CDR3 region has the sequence CAWSSGYSGANVLTF. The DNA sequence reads TGTGCCTGGAGCTCAGGGTACTCTGGGGCCAACGTCCTGACTTTC. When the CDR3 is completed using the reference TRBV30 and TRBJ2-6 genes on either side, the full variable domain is SQTIHQWPATLVQPVGSPLSLECTVEGTSNPNLYWYRQAAGRGLQLLFYSVGIGQISSEVPQNLSASRPQDRQFILSSKKLLLSDSGFYLCAWSSGYSGANVLTFGAGSRLTVL.